Listed below are T cell receptor beta chains from one sample, sequenced in a study of CD8 T cells in Susac syndrome. TCRdb passed the immunoSEQ multiplex PCR reads through MiXCR, listing each CDR3 protein once. Of 90,000 to 150,000 distinct CDR3 sequences listed, around 92% are singletons. The sample comprised CD4+ T cells from PBMCs. The receptors here all came from a human donor with multiple sclerosis. Both conserved end residues are part of each CDR3. Fields, in order: CDR3 DNA, CDR3 protein, J gene, D gene, V gene, clone size. A D gene is named only where the DNA matches it firmly. Not every row has a clone size; where given, it reads once, few, many or a size class.

TGCAGTGCTAGAGATCCAGGAGAAGGAAACACCATATATTTT	CSARDPGEGNTIYF	TRBJ1-3	NA	TRBV20-1	NA
TGTGCCAGCAGCGATTTCGACAGGAGACATCAGCCCCAGCATTTT	CASSDFDRRHQPQHF	TRBJ1-5	NA	TRBV6-6	NA
TGTGCCAGCAGCTTAACGACAGACCAAGAGACCCAGTACTTC	CASSLTTDQETQYF	TRBJ2-5	NA	TRBV6-5	NA
TGCGCCAGCAGCTTGAACTGGGATGCGGGACTACTATCCTACGAGCAGTACTTC	CASSLNWDAGLLSYEQYF	TRBJ2-7	TRBD2	TRBV5-1	NA
TGTGCCAGCAGTCCCCCCTCCTACGAGCAGTACTTC	CASSPPSYEQYF	TRBJ2-7	NA	TRBV12-3/TRBV12-4	few
TGTGCCAGCAGTCCTCGGCAGGGTGTTACTGAAGCTTTCTTT	CASSPRQGVTEAFF	TRBJ1-1	NA	TRBV2	NA
TGTGCCAGCAGCCTTTTGACCGGGACAGGGGAAAGTTCACCCCTCCACTTT	CASSLLTGTGESSPLHF	TRBJ1-6	TRBD1	TRBV3-1	NA
TGCGCCAGCAGTGGACCCACTAGCGGGGATAGCACAGATACGCAGTATTTT	CASSGPTSGDSTDTQYF	TRBJ2-3	TRBD2	TRBV10-2	NA
TGTGCCAGCAGTGAAGTGTACGAGCAGTACTTC	CASSEVYEQYF	TRBJ2-7	NA	TRBV2	NA
TGTGCCAGCAGCTGGACGGGACAGTCCACCGGGGAGCTGTTTTTT	CASSWTGQSTGELFF	TRBJ2-2	TRBD1	TRBV5-6	NA
TGTGCCACCAGTGATAGCGGCGGGCTCAACACTGAAGCTTTCTTT	CATSDSGGLNTEAFF	TRBJ1-1	NA	TRBV24-1	NA
TGCGCCAGCAGCCCAATAGGACAGGGCACTAATCAGCCCCAGCATTTT	CASSPIGQGTNQPQHF	TRBJ1-5	TRBD1	TRBV4-1	once
TGTGCCAGCAGTTTAATGGGACAGTCCTCCGAACTACTGACCAATGAGCAGTTCTTC	CASSLMGQSSELLTNEQFF	TRBJ2-1	TRBD1	TRBV27	NA
TGCGCCAGCAGCCAAGATCCGGCAGCGAACACCGGGGAGCTGTTTTTT	CASSQDPAANTGELFF	TRBJ2-2	NA	TRBV4-3	NA
TGTGCCAGCAGCCCAGAGCCCGGGGGGAGCTCCTACAATGAGCAGTTCTTC	CASSPEPGGSSYNEQFF	TRBJ2-1	TRBD2	TRBV5-4	NA
TGTGCCAGCAGCCAAGAACGGACGACTAACTATGGCTACACCTTC	CASSQERTTNYGYTF	TRBJ1-2	NA	TRBV4-2	NA
TGTGCCAGCAGTTACAGGGACAGGGTGGCCGAGCAGTACTTC	CASSYRDRVAEQYF	TRBJ2-7	TRBD1	TRBV6-5	NA
TGTGCCAGCAGTTACTCCTCGGCCTCCTACGAGCAGTACTTC	CASSYSSASYEQYF	TRBJ2-7	NA	TRBV6-5	NA
TGTGCCAGCAGCCGCGGGGACTTTCAAGAGACCCAGTACTTC	CASSRGDFQETQYF	TRBJ2-5	NA	TRBV7-2	NA
TGCGCCAGCAGAATTGGGACAGGGAGATTGTACTTC	CASRIGTGRLYF	TRBJ2-7	TRBD1	TRBV10-2	NA
TGTGCCAGCAGTTTACCTACGGGTCTAGGCTACACCTTC	CASSLPTGLGYTF	TRBJ1-2	NA	TRBV12-3/TRBV12-4	NA
TGCAGCGTTGAAGAACCCCGTGGAGCCGAGCAGTACTTC	CSVEEPRGAEQYF	TRBJ2-7	NA	TRBV29-1	NA
TGTGCCAGCAGCTTGGGGGGACAGCGAACCTACGAGCAGTACTTC	CASSLGGQRTYEQYF	TRBJ2-7	TRBD1	TRBV5-4	NA
TGCAGTACTGTACAGGGTAGTGGGGCCAACGTCCTGACTTTC	CSTVQGSGANVLTF	TRBJ2-6	NA	TRBV20-1	NA
TGTGCCAGCAGCTTCCACAGGGAAGCTTTCTTT	CASSFHREAFF	TRBJ1-1	NA	TRBV7-2	NA
TGCGCCAGCAGCCCAGACGGAGTAGGGCAGCCCCAGCATTTT	CASSPDGVGQPQHF	TRBJ1-5	NA	TRBV5-1	NA